The text below deals with one TCR beta chain. Its antigen is currently unknown. CDR3 size: 15 residues. Germline V gives CDR1 SGHRS, CDR2 YFSETQ. Trimming shortened V by 3 bases and J by 4 bases, and 14 bases separated the two germline ends. These data are taken from a study of CD8+ T cells in alopecia areata. Overall study context: Oral tofacitinib, 5 to 10 mg twice daily, was given in an open-label trial.

Reverse transcribed after extraction, RNA yielded cDNA as the sequencing template. Produced via immunoSEQ multiplex PCR; TCRdb's table is partial and in-frame only. The sample carries more than 85,000 clones, about 58% recorded once. Findings of the study overall: Sharing of TCRs across patients appeared less clear than in mice, possibly for HLA-related reasons. For patients receiving tofacitinib, scalp clonality and expanded CD8+ clones among the top 100 significantly decreased.

Treatment reported: oral pan-JAK inhibitor, 5-10 mg twice daily. Alopecia areata patients provided lesional scalp punch biopsies and peripheral blood. The receptor was isolated from a human donor with alopecia areata. The material sequenced was CD8+ T cells sorted from blood, taken at week 4, from a patient treated with tofacitinib. The chain joins TRBV5-1 to TRBJ2-1, with D possibly being TRBD2 (6 bases). In DNA form, the CDR3 reads TGCGCCAGCAGCTCGGAGGGGTCAAGTTACAATGAGCAGTTCTTC. As protein: CASSSEGSSYNEQFF.